This TCR beta chain was recovered during a study of cytomegalovirus exposure and HLA in healthy donors. General observations from the study: Most TCR beta V segments were productive about 87% or about 30% of the time in an earlier analysis. DRB1 had the most TCR associations and HLA-C the fewest, a later analysis found, with rates varying by HLA locus.

This clone came up once. The antigen is not known. Primers included in the PCR were 60 Vbeta and 13 Jbeta primers. Clones were read by immunoSEQ multiplex PCR, and TCRdb kept only the in-frame ones, dropping some. The sample contains about 76,000 clones, 60% to 75% of which appear only once. Trimming removed 4 bases at V and 4 bases at J, with 14 bases between. CDR3 length equals 14 residues. CDR1 and CDR2 from the germline V gene are SGHRS and YFSETQ. Sequenced: PBMCs. The origin of this receptor is a woman aged 35 to 49 in good health and CMV-seropositive. This chain connects TRBV5-1 to TRBJ1-2; possibly TRBD1 for D (5 bases). The CDR3 sequence: CASSLDRSSYGYTF. CDR3 DNA sequence: TGCGCCAGCAGCCTCGACAGATCATCCTATGGCTACACCTTC.